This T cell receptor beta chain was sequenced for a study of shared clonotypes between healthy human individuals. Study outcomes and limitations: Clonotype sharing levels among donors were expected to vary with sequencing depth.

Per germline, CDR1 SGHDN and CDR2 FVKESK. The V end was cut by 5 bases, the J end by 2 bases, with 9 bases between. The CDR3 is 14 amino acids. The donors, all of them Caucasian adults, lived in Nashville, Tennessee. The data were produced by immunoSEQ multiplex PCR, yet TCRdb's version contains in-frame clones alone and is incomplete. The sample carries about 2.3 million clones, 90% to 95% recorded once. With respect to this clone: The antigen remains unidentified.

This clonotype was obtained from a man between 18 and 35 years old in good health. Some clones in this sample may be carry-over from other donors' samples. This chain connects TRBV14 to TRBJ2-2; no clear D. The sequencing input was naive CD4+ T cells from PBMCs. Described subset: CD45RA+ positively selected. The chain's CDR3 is CASSKNYNTGELFF. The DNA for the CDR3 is TGTGCCAGCAGCAAGAACTACAACACCGGGGAGCTGTTTTTT. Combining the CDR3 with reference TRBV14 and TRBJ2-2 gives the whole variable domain EAGVTQFPSHSVIEKGQTVTLRCDPISGHDNLYWYRRVMGKEIKFLLHFVKESKQDESGMPNNRFLAERTGGTYSTLKVQPAELEDSGVYFCASSKNYNTGELFFGEGSRLTVL.